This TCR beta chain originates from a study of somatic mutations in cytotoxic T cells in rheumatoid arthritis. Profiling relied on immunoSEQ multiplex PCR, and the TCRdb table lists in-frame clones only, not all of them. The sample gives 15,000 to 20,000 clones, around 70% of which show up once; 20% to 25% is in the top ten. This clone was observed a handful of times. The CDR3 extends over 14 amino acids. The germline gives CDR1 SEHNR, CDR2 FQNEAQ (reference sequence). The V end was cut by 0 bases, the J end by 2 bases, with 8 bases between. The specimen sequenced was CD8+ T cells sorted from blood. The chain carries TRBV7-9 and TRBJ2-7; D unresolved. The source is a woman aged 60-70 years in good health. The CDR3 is CASSLAGKPYEQYF. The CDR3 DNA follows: TGTGCCAGCAGCTTAGCAGGGAAGCCCTACGAGCAGTACTTC.